This T cell receptor beta chain was retrieved from a study of cytomegalovirus exposure and HLA in healthy donors. Study-level results: A few of the chains that were CMV-associated were confirmed in vitro to be specific for CMV antigens. Reportedly, HLA-A and HLA-B alleles of most subjects were accurately predicted from TCR beta. A later analysis linked a missense DCLRE1C variant to TCR beta V- and J-gene trimming.

Comments on this clone: Its antigen remains unidentified. Other nucleotide sequences from this sample produce the same CDR3.

In the PCR, 60 Vbeta and 13 Jbeta primers were used. Produced via immunoSEQ multiplex PCR; TCRdb's table is partial and in-frame only. The sample has nearly 110,000 clones, roughly 76% seen once. Deletions cut 3 bases from V and 4 bases from J, with 6 bases between. This CDR3 has 12 residues. In germline, CDR1 is MNHEY, CDR2 SVGAGI. The source is a man younger than 35 in good health and CMV-seronegative. This chain uses TRBV6-5 with TRBJ2-5; D might be TRBD2 (5 bases). The sample taken for sequencing was PBMCs. CDR3 protein: CASSYRGETQYF. The CDR3, as DNA: TGTGCCAGCAGTTATCGGGGAGAGACCCAGTACTTC.